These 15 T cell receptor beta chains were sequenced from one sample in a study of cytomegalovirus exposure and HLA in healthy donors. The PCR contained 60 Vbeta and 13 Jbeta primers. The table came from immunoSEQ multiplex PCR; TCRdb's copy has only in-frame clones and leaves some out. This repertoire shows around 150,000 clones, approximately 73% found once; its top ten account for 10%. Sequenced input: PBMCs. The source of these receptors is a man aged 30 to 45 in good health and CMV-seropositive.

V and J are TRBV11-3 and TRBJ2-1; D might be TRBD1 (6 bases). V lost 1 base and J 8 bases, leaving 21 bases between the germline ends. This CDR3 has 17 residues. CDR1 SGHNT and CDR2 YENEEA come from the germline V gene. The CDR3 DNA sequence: TGTGCCAGCAGCTTAGCCCTGATAGGGGGTAACCCCGATGAGCAGTTCTTC. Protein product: CASSLALIGGNPDEQFF. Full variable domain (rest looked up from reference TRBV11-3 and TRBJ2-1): EAGVVQSPRYKIIEKKQPVAFWCNPISGHNTLYWYLQNLGQGPELLIRYENEEAVDDSQLPKDRFSAERLKGVDSTLKIQPAELGDSAVYLCASSLALIGGNPDEQFFGPGTRLTVL.

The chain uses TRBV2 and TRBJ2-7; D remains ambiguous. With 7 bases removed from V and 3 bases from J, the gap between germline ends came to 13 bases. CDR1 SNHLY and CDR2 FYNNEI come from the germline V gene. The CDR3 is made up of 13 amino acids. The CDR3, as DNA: TGTGCCAGCAAAAACAGCTTCTACTACGAGCAGTACTTC. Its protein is CASKNSFYYEQYF.

DNA for the CDR3: TGCGCCAGCAGACAGACAGGGGAAAACGAGCAGTACTTC. It codes for CASRQTGENEQYF. The chain links TRBV10-1 to TRBJ2-7, with 8 bases matching TRBD1. The V and J ends lost 6 bases and 5 bases, in that order; junction bases with no gene match: 6. The CDR3 contains 13 residues. CDR1 and CDR2 (germline): WNHNN, SYGVQD (reference sequence).

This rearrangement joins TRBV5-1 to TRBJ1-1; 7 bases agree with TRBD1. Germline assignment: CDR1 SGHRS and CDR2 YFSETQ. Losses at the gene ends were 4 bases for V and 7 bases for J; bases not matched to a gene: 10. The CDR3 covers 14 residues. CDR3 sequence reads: CASSTGTEGIEAFF. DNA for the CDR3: TGCGCCAGCAGCACCGGGACAGAAGGTATTGAAGCTTTCTTT.

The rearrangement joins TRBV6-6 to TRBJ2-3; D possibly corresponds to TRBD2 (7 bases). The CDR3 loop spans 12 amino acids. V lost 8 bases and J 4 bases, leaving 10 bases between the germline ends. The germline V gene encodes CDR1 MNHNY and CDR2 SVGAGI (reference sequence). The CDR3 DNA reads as TGTGCCAGCCGAGGGGGGGCAGATACGCAGTATTTT. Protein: CASRGGADTQYF.

CDR3 loop: CASSNDSSLINEQFF. DNA of the CDR3: TGTGCCAGCAGCAACGACAGCAGTCTCATCAATGAGCAGTTCTTC. The chain carries TRBV21-1 and TRBJ2-1; TRBD1, as called in the table, went unchecked against the DNA. TRBV21-1 represents a pseudogene. The CDR3 loop spans 15 amino acids.

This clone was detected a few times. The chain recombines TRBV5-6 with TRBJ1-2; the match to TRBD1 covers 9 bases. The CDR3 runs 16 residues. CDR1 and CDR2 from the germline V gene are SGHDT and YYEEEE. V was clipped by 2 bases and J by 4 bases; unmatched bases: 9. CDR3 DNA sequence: TGTGCCAGCAGCTTTTGGGACAGGGTATATAGCTATGGCTACACCTTC. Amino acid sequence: CASSFWDRVYSYGYTF.

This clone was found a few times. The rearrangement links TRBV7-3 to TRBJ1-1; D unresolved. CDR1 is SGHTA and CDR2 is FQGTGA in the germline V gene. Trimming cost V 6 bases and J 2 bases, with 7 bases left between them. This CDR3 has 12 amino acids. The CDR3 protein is CASSFSNTEAFF. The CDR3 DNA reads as TGTGCCAGCAGTTTCTCCAACACTGAAGCTTTCTTT.

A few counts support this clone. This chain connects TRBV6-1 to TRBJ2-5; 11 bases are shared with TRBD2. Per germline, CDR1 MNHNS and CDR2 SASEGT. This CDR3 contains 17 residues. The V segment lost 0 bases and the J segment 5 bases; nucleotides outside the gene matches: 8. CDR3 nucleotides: TGTGCCAGCAGTGAAGCTCTCCTAGCGGGAGGAGGGGAGACCCAGTACTTC. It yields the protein CASSEALLAGGGETQYF.

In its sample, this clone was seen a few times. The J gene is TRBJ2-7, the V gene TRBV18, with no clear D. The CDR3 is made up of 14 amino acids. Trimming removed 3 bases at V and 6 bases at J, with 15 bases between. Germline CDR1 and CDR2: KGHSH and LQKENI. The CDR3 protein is CASSPLLRTGEQYF. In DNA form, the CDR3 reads TGTGCCAGCTCACCCCTACTTCGAACTGGCGAGCAGTACTTC.

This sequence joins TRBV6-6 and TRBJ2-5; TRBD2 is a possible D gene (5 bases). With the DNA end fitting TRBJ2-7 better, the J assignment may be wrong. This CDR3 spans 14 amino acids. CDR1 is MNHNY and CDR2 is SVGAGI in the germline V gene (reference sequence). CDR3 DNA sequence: TGTGCCAGCAGTTACTTCGGGGACTCCTACGAGCAGTACTTC. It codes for CASSYFGDSYEQYF.

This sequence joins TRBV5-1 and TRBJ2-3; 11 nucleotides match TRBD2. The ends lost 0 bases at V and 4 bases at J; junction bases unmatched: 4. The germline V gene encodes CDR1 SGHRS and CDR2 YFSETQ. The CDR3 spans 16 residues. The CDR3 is CASSLVAGGTPDTQYF. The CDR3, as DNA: TGCGCCAGCAGCTTGGTAGCGGGGGGGACCCCAGATACGCAGTATTTT.

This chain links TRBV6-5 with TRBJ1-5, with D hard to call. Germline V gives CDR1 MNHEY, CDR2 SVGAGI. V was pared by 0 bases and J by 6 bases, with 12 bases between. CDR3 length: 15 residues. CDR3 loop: CASSYSVSTTQPQHF. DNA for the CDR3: TGTGCCAGCAGTTACTCGGTATCCACAACTCAGCCCCAGCATTTT.

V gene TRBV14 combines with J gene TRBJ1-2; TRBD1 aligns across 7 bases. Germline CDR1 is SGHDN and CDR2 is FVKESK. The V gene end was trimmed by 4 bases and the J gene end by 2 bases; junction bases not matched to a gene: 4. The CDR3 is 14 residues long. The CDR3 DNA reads TGTGCCAGCAGCCCTCAGACAGGGAACTATGGCTACACCTTC. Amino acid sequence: CASSPQTGNYGYTF.

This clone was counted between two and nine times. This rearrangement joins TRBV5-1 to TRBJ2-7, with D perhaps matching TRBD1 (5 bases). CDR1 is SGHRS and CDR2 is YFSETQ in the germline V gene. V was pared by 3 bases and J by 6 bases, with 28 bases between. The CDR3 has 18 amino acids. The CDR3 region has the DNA TGCGCCAGCAGCTGGGGCCCGGTCCCTCTATCCTCTGGTGGCGAGCAGTACTTC. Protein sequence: CASSWGPVPLSSGGEQYF.